These 14 T cell receptor beta chains share one sample of origin, sequenced in a study of blood T cell repertoires in COVID-19. Measured with immunoSEQ multiplex PCR; TCRdb has only the in-frame clones, and not every one. The sample carries 200,000 to 300,000 clones, about four fifths recorded once. What was sequenced was peripheral blood. The receptors derive from a woman older than 75 with COVID-19, enrolled during active disease.

J is TRBJ2-7 and V is TRBV30; maybe TRBD1 (6 bases). This CDR3 region has 11 residues. The germline CDR1 and CDR2 sequences are GTSNPN and SVGIG (reference sequence). With 3 bases removed from V and 4 bases from J, the gap between germline ends came to 7 bases. CDR3 residues: CAWSDRYEQYF. The CDR3 DNA sequence: TGTGCCTGGAGCGACAGGTACGAGCAGTACTTC.

This clone was detected once. The gene calls are TRBV11-2 and TRBJ2-7, with TRBD1 matching 7 bases. J was trimmed by 6 bases and V by 6 bases; bases with no gene match: 11. CDR3 length equals 14 residues. Germline V lookup: CDR1 SGHAT, CDR2 FQNNGV. CDR3 nucleotides: TGTGCCAGCAGTATAATACAGGGGATGATCGAGCAGTACTTC. Amino acids: CASSIIQGMIEQYF.

This chain connects TRBV6-5 to TRBJ1-1, with 7 bases matching TRBD1. J lost 2 bases, V lost 6 bases, and 6 bases had no gene match. The CDR3 extends over 14 amino acids. The germline gives CDR1 MNHEY, CDR2 SVGAGI. CDR3 in DNA: TGTGCCAGCAGCCCCCGGGACAGAAACACTGAAGCTTTCTTT. Its protein product is CASSPRDRNTEAFF.

The chain joins TRBV4-1 to TRBJ1-5, with 10 bases lining up with TRBD1. J lost 4 bases, V lost 4 bases, and 10 bases had no gene match. This CDR3 comprises 17 residues. Germline V lookup: CDR1 MGHRA, CDR2 YSYEKL. CDR3 in DNA: TGCGCCAGCAGCCTCCGGGACAGGGGCTACGAGAATCAGCCCCAGCATTTT. It is translated as CASSLRDRGYENQPQHF.

The chain uses TRBV30 and TRBJ1-1; D remains unclear. The ends were cut back, 3 bases at V and 1 base at J, with 15 bases in the middle. From germline, CDR1 is GTSNPN and CDR2 SVGIG (reference sequence). This CDR3 spans 15 amino acids. CDR3 region: CAWSHERLANTEAFF. The CDR3 region has the DNA TGTGCCTGGAGCCATGAGAGGTTAGCGAACACTGAAGCTTTCTTT.

This clone was seen a handful of times. The chain is built from TRBV13 and TRBJ1-1; TRBD1 might be the D (6 bases). Deletions cut 4 bases from V and 5 bases from J, with 11 bases between. From germline, CDR1 is PRHDT and CDR2 FYEKMQ (reference sequence). CDR3 length: 13 residues. The CDR3 DNA is TGTGCCAGCAGCTCCTACAGGGCTACTGAAGCTTTCTTT. Translating it yields CASSSYRATEAFF.

The chain joins TRBV2 to TRBJ1-2; perhaps TRBD1 as D (5 bases). The V end lost 6 bases, the J end lost 5 bases, and 19 bases lay between the germline ends. Germline CDR1 is SNHLY and CDR2 is FYNNEI. The CDR3 is made up of 15 amino acids. CDR3 sequence: CASRSRQMWVYGYTF. The CDR3 nucleotides are TGTGCCAGCAGATCAAGACAGATGTGGGTTTATGGCTACACCTTC. The full variable domain, in which reference TRBV2 and TRBJ1-2 provide the parts outside the CDR3, is EPEVTQTPSHQVTQMGQEVILRCVPISNHLYFYWYRQILGQKVEFLVSFYNNEISEKSEIFDDQFSVERPDGSNFTLKIRSTKLEDSAMYFCASRSRQMWVYGYTFGSGTRLTVV.

The rearrangement joins TRBV20-1 to TRBJ2-1; TRBD2 matches 11 bases. The CDR3 extends over 15 amino acids. Per the germline V gene, CDR1 is DFQATT and CDR2 is SNEGSKA (reference sequence). V dropped 3 bases and J dropped 4; count of bases not matched to a gene: 5. The CDR3 DNA follows: TGCAGTGCTAGTCCGGGACTAGCGGCATACAATGAGCAGTTCTTC. Protein product: CSASPGLAAYNEQFF.

The rearrangement uses TRBV7-2 and TRBJ1-2; D gene uncertain. Germline V gene lookup returns CDR1 SGHTA and CDR2 FQGNSA. V lost 5 bases to trimming and J lost 3 bases, with 13 bases between them. The CDR3 loop spans 14 amino acids. The DNA of the CDR3 is TGTGCCAGCAGCCCAGCCCCTCGGGACTATGGCTACACCTTC. It is translated as CASSPAPRDYGYTF.

This chain connects TRBV2 to TRBJ1-2; a weak D match, TRBD1 (6 bases). Trimming cost V 5 bases and J 4 bases, with 11 bases left between them. The CDR3 consists of 13 residues. CDR1 is SNHLY, CDR2 FYNNEI, per germline. The CDR3 sequence is CASSTGNPYGYTF. The CDR3 DNA reads as TGTGCCAGCAGTACAGGGAATCCCTATGGCTACACCTTC. The full variable domain, completed using reference TRBV2 and TRBJ1-2, is EPEVTQTPSHQVTQMGQEVILRCVPISNHLYFYWYRQILGQKVEFLVSFYNNEISEKSEIFDDQFSVERPDGSNFTLKIRSTKLEDSAMYFCASSTGNPYGYTFGSGTRLTVV.

In this sample, this clone turned up once. The rearrangement uses TRBV7-9 and TRBJ1-5; possibly TRBD1 for D (5 bases). Germline lookup yields CDR1 SEHNR and CDR2 FQNEAQ (reference sequence). The CDR3 has 15 amino acids. V dropped 3 bases and J dropped 1 base, with 10 bases sitting between them. The CDR3 is CASSFSTASNQPQHF. DNA for the CDR3: TGTGCCAGCAGCTTCTCGACAGCCAGCAATCAGCCCCAGCATTTT.

The chain links TRBV11-2 to TRBJ2-3; the D is unclear. Trimming took off 2 bases at V and 1 base at J, with 7 bases between the two ends. Germline assignment: CDR1 SGHAT and CDR2 FQNNGV. The CDR3 contains 14 residues. The CDR3 spells CASSLNSGTDTQYF. The DNA for the CDR3 is TGTGCCAGCAGCTTAAACTCGGGCACAGATACGCAGTATTTT.

This chain links TRBV19 with TRBJ1-5, with D perhaps TRBD1 (6 bases). Trimming pared 7 bases from V and 6 bases from J, leaving 22 bases between. The CDR3 loop spans 16 amino acids. Germline V gene lookup returns CDR1 LNHDA and CDR2 SQIVND (reference sequence). CDR3 amino acids: CASKGPQGVGRQPQHF. The CDR3 DNA sequence: TGTGCCAGTAAGGGGCCACAGGGAGTAGGGCGTCAGCCCCAGCATTTT.

This clone was observed a few times. This chain connects TRBV4-1 to TRBJ2-7, with 8 bases aligning to TRBD1. This CDR3 spans 22 amino acids. In germline, CDR1 is MGHRA, CDR2 YSYEKL. Germline trimming cut 2 bases from V and 1 base from J; bases unmatched to any gene: 25. The CDR3 loop reads CASSQRAPVSPGQAKFSYEQYF. In nucleotides, the CDR3 is TGCGCCAGCAGCCAACGGGCCCCGGTCTCCCCGGGACAGGCCAAATTTTCCTACGAGCAGTACTTC.